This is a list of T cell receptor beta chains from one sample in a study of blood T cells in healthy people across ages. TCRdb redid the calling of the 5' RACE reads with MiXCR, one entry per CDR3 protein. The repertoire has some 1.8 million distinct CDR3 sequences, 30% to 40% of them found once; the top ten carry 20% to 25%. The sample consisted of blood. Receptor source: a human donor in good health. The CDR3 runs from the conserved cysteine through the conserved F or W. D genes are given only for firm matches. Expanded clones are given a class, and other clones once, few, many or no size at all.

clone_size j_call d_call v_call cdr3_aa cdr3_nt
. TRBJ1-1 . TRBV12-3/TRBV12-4 CASRNQVEAFF TGTGCCAGCAGAAACCAGGTTGAAGCTTTCTTT
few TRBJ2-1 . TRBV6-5 CASKNGGPSSYNEQFF TGTGCCAGCAAGAACGGGGGCCCGAGCTCCTACAATGAGCAGTTCTTC
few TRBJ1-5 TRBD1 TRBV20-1 CSVASTGPEQPQHF TGCAGTGTTGCCTCGACAGGGCCTGAGCAGCCCCAGCATTTT
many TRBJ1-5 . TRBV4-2 CASSQDSSDLPQPQHF TGTGCCAGCAGCCAAGATAGTTCGGACCTGCCACAGCCCCAGCATTTT
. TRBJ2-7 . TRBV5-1 CASNGQAPSSEQYF TGCGCCAGCAATGGGCAGGCCCCATCCAGCGAGCAGTACTTC
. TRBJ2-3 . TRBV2 CASNRRSTDTQYF TGTGCCAGCAACAGGCGATCCACAGATACGCAGTATTTT
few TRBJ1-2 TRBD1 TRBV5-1 CASSLTRTGGYGYTF TGCGCCAGCAGCTTAACGCGGACAGGGGGCTATGGCTACACCTTC
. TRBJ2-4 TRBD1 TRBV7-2 CTSSLKGTGGIIQYF TGTACCAGCAGCTTAAAGGGGACAGGGGGAATCATTCAGTACTTC
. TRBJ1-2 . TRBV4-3 CASSQAQGQNYGYTF TGCGCCAGCAGCCAGGCCCAAGGACAGAACTATGGCTACACCTTC
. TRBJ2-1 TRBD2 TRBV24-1 CATSDLRTSGGNEQFF TGTGCCACCAGTGATTTAAGGACTAGCGGGGGGAATGAGCAGTTCTTC
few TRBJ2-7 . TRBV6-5 CASSPWGGGRSYEQYF TGTGCCAGCAGTCCCTGGGGAGGGGGGCGATCCTACGAGCAGTACTTC
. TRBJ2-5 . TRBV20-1 CSAGTPRWGQETQYF TGCAGTGCTGGGACCCCCAGGTGGGGCCAAGAGACCCAGTACTTC
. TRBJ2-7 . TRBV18 CASSPARTYEQYF TGTGCCAGCTCACCGGCCAGAACCTACGAGCAGTACTTC
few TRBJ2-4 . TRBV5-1 CASSVTSPVRDIQYF TGCGCCAGCAGCGTGACTTCTCCCGTTAGGGACATTCAGTACTTC
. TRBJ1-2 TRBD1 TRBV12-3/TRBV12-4 CASTQQGSGYGYTF TGTGCCAGCACCCAACAGGGGTCCGGCTATGGCTACACCTTC
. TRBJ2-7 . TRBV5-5 CASSWWLRENYEQYF TGTGCCAGCAGCTGGTGGCTCAGGGAGAACTACGAGCAGTACTTC
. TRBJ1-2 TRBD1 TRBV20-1 CSARVDRERDYGYTF TGCAGTGCTAGAGTAGACAGGGAGCGCGACTATGGCTACACCTTC
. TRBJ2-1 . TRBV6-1 CASTNRGGGEQFF TGTGCCAGCACGAACAGGGGAGGCGGTGAGCAGTTCTTC
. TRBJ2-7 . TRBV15 CAASRESMAGSGEQYF TGTGCCGCCAGCAGAGAGAGTATGGCAGGGTCTGGCGAGCAGTACTTC
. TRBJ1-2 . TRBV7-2 CASSPTQNYGYTF TGTGCCAGCAGCCCGACACAAAACTATGGCTACACCTTC
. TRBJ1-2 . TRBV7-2 CASSPIRGSYGYTF TGTGCCAGCAGCCCAATTCGCGGAAGCTATGGCTACACCTTC